The entry that follows covers one T cell receptor beta chain sequence. No antigen is known for it. The source of the sample is a study of OX40 agonist ivuxolimab in advanced cancers. General study points: CD8+ T cells showed, on average, more clonal expansion than CD4+ cells.

Measured with immunoSEQ multiplex PCR; TCRdb has only the in-frame clones, and not every one. The sample carries about 23,000 clones, 80% to 90% recorded once. This specimen consisted of CD4+ or CD8+ T cells sorted from blood, obtained in a trial of the OX40 agonist ivuxolimab. The sequence was collected from an adult with an advanced solid tumor such as melanoma, head and neck, liver or kidney cancer.

The CDR3 nucleotides are TGCGCCAGCAGCCAAGGACGTGGATACGGGGGGGCCTCAGATACGCAGTATTTT. Amino acid sequence: CASSQGRGYGGASDTQYF. The gene calls are TRBV4-1 and TRBJ2-3; TRBD2 matches 8 bases. J was trimmed by 4 bases and V by 1 base; bases with no gene match: 13. Germline loops: CDR1 MGHRA, CDR2 YSYEKL. The length of the CDR3 is 18 residues.